This passage covers 32 T cell receptor beta chains from one sample sequenced in a study of T cells in Graves' hyperthyroidism and ophthalmopathy. Researchers amplified the TCR beta CDR3 regions from RNA transcripts. TCR CDR3 underwent first-round RT-PCR with the HTBI primer set. TCRdb reprocessed the multiplex PCR reads via MiXCR and lists one record per CDR3 protein. The sample lists fewer than 850,000 distinct CDR3 sequences, around 16% occurring once. Sequencing was performed on blood. These receptors came from a man in his fifties or sixties with Graves' hyperthyroidism.

This clonotype was detected a few times. The gene calls are TRBV19 and TRBJ2-7; 9 bases fit TRBD1. J gave up 2 bases and V 8 bases, and 7 bases lay outside the gene matches. This CDR3 spans 14 amino acids. Germline values: CDR1 LNHDA, CDR2 SQIVND (reference sequence). CDR3 sequence (DNA): TGTGCCAGTCATCCGGGACAGGGAACCTACGAGCAGTACTTC. It specifies CASHPGQGTYEQYF.

This clonotype came up many times. The chain has TRBV7-3 and TRBJ1-1; no firm D call. Trimming stripped 2 bases from V and 0 bases from J, with 10 bases between. The CDR3 totals 15 residues. CDR1 SGHTA and CDR2 FQGTGA come from the germline V gene. The DNA of the CDR3 is TGTGCCAGCAGCTTACTTCCGGGAATGAACACTGAAGCTTTCTTT. Amino acid sequence: CASSLLPGMNTEAFF.

This clonotype was observed at least ten times. The rearrangement links TRBV11-2 to TRBJ1-1; D uncertain. This CDR3 is built from 14 residues. Trimming removed 0 bases at V and 8 bases at J, with 13 bases between. Per germline, CDR1 SGHAT and CDR2 FQNNGV. As DNA, the CDR3 is TGTGCCAGCAGCTTAGATCAGAGCCGACCCGAAGCTTTCTTT. This gives the protein CASSLDQSRPEAFF.

The chain uses TRBV7-9 and TRBJ2-5; tentative D call: TRBD1 (6 bases). V lost 5 bases and J 5 bases, leaving 18 bases between the germline ends. The germline CDR1 and CDR2 sequences are SEHNR and FQNEAQ (reference sequence). The CDR3 spans 15 residues. The chain's CDR3 is CASSLGPGARETQYF. The CDR3 region has the DNA TGTGCCAGCAGCCTAGGTCCAGGGGCGAGGGAGACCCAGTACTTC.

This clonotype was seen repeatedly, ten times or more. The J gene is TRBJ1-1, the V gene TRBV19; D is unresolved. The CDR3 runs to 18 residues. V was pared by 7 bases and J by 4 bases, with 28 bases between. CDR1 is LNHDA and CDR2 is SQIVND in the germline V gene (reference sequence). This CDR3 reads CASIRMRRAGFPLTEAFF. The CDR3 DNA follows: TGTGCCAGTATAAGGATGAGGAGGGCTGGATTTCCTCTCACTGAAGCTTTCTTT.

Here the CDR3 reads CASSPGTGDHEQYF. As DNA, the CDR3 is TGCGCCAGCAGCCCGGGGACAGGGGACCACGAGCAGTACTTC. This chain links TRBV5-1 with TRBJ2-7, with 10 bases identical to TRBD1. Trimming at V came to 4 bases and at J to 5 bases, leaving 6 bases not matched to a gene. CDR3 length equals 14 residues. Germline CDR1 is SGHRS and CDR2 is YFSETQ.

The V call is TRBV5-1, the J call TRBJ2-3, with TRBD1 as a possible D gene (6 bases). The CDR3 is made up of 13 amino acids. From germline, CDR1 is SGHRS and CDR2 YFSETQ. V dropped 4 bases and J dropped 6 bases, with 12 bases sitting between them. The CDR3, as DNA: TGCGCCAGCAGCCCCGGGACATCCGATACGCAGTATTTT. It specifies CASSPGTSDTQYF.

This clonotype was seen just once. Since no conserved phenylalanine or tryptophan closes the CDR3, a read error is the likely cause. This rearrangement joins TRBV20-1 to TRBJ2-3; D gene uncertain. Trimming cost V 0 bases and J 3 bases, with 10 bases left between them. Germline lookup yields CDR1 DFQATT and CDR2 SNEGSKA (reference sequence). The CDR3 totals 14 residues. CDR3 DNA: TGCAGTGCTAGAGATTCTGACAAGACAGATACGCAGTATTTA. As protein: CSARDSDKTDTQYL.

This clonotype was seen at least ten times. This chain links TRBV18 with TRBJ2-7; possibly TRBD1 for D (7 bases). V was clipped by 0 bases and J by 2 bases, with 11 bases between them. The CDR3 loop spans 15 amino acids. CDR1 KGHSH and CDR2 LQKENI come from the germline V gene. DNA of the CDR3: TGTGCCAGCTCACCACCGACAGGGAGGACCTACGAGCAGTACTTC. Protein product: CASSPPTGRTYEQYF.

The V and J genes are TRBV4-3 and TRBJ2-7; D uncertain. In germline, CDR1 is LGHNA, CDR2 YSLEER. The V end lost 0 bases, the J end lost 2 bases, and 11 bases lay between the germline ends. The CDR3 is 15 amino acids. CDR3: CASSQDVRGTYEQYF. The CDR3 DNA sequence: TGCGCCAGCAGCCAAGATGTCCGTGGAACCTACGAGCAGTACTTC.

V is TRBV4-3 and J is TRBJ2-1; D is unresolved. The CDR3 contains 15 residues. The ends were cut back, 3 bases at V and 4 bases at J, with 13 bases in the middle. Germline V lookup: CDR1 LGHNA, CDR2 YSLEER. CDR3 DNA sequence: TGCGCCAGCAGCCATATTCCCGGAACTTACAATGAGCAGTTCTTC. It translates to CASSHIPGTYNEQFF.

This clonotype was counted between two and nine times. Here the CDR3 reads CSAREGGARGNTIYF. CDR3 bases: TGCAGTGCTAGAGAGGGGGGGGCGAGGGGAAACACCATATATTTT. The chain combines TRBV20-1 with TRBJ1-3, with a possible D match to TRBD1 (6 bases). V lost 0 bases to trimming and J lost 4 bases, with 13 bases between them. The CDR3 has 15 amino acids. Per the germline V gene, CDR1 is DFQATT and CDR2 is SNEGSKA (reference sequence).

J is TRBJ1-4 and V is TRBV9; 8 bases are a match to TRBD1. The CDR3 contains 15 residues. With 0 bases clipped from V and 3 bases from J, the junction kept 1 base outside the gene matches. In germline, CDR1 is SGDLS, CDR2 YYNGEE. In DNA form, the CDR3 reads TGTGCCAGCAGCGTAGCAGGGGGCCCTAATGAAAAACTGTTTTTT. This gives the protein CASSVAGGPNEKLFF.

This clonotype occurred many times. V gene TRBV10-3 combines with J gene TRBJ2-3, with D perhaps given as TRBD1 or TRBD2 (7 bases each). CDR1 is ENHRY, CDR2 SYGVKD, per germline. CDR3 size: 13 residues. Between the trimmed V and J ends, which lost 10 bases and 4 bases, there was a span of 15 bases. The CDR3 DNA is TGTGCCACGAGGGCAGGGGGGGCAGATACGCAGTATTTT. Its protein product is CATRAGGADTQYF.

The chain employs TRBV20-1 and TRBJ1-5, with TRBD1 matching 8 bases. Germline-derived CDR1 and CDR2 are DFQATT and SNEGSKA (reference sequence). This CDR3 has 17 amino acids. Trimming took 7 bases from V and 2 from J; bases not matched to a gene: 16. CDR3 in DNA: TGCAGTGTCGTTCCGGGACAGGTTCTTAGTCGCAATCAGCCCCAGCATTTT. Its translation is CSVVPGQVLSRNQPQHF.

The chain employs TRBV7-9 and TRBJ2-5, with D possibly TRBD1 on 6 matching bases. From germline, CDR1 is SEHNR and CDR2 FQNEAQ (reference sequence). CDR3 length: 15 residues. V dropped 5 bases and J dropped 2 bases, with 15 bases sitting between them. CDR3: CASSPYSGVQETQYF. DNA of the CDR3: TGTGCCAGCAGCCCCTATTCAGGGGTTCAAGAGACCCAGTACTTC. Variable domain in full (rest from reference TRBV7-9 and TRBJ2-5): DTGVSQNPRHKITKRGQNVTFRCDPISEHNRLYWYRQTLGQGPEFLTYFQNEAQLEKSRLLSDRFSAERPKGSFSTLEIQRTEQGDSAMYLCASSPYSGVQETQYFGPGTRLLVL.

V usage is TRBV20-1 and J usage is TRBJ2-3; 7 bases agree with TRBD2. The CDR3 sequence is 14 residues long. V dropped 5 bases and J dropped 5; count of bases not matched to a gene: 10. Germline assignment: CDR1 DFQATT and CDR2 SNEGSKA (reference sequence). DNA of the CDR3: TGCAGTGCTTACGGACTAGATGTCATAGATACGCAGTATTTT. Its translation is CSAYGLDVIDTQYF.

The chain combines TRBV2 with TRBJ1-5; D remains ambiguous. With 2 bases removed from V and 6 bases from J, the gap between germline ends came to 8 bases. This CDR3 is built from 13 residues. Germline values: CDR1 SNHLY, CDR2 FYNNEI. CDR3 nucleotides: TGTGCCAGCAGTGAAAGTGAGAGTCAGCCCCAGCATTTT. It is translated as CASSESESQPQHF. The variable domain in full, completed from reference TRBV2 and TRBJ1-5, reads EPEVTQTPSHQVTQMGQEVILRCVPISNHLYFYWYRQILGQKVEFLVSFYNNEISEKSEIFDDQFSVERPDGSNFTLKIRSTKLEDSAMYFCASSESESQPQHFGDGTRLSIL.

A few counts support this clonotype. This CDR3 reads CATSDRRPGLAGGYLGELFF. CDR3 sequence (DNA): TGTGCCACCAGTGACCGACGTCCGGGACTAGCGGGAGGCTACCTCGGGGAGCTGTTTTTT. The genes are TRBV24-1 and TRBJ2-2; 15 positions match TRBD2. Losses at the gene ends were 4 bases for V and 7 bases for J; bases not matched to a gene: 15. The CDR3 loop spans 20 amino acids. Germline CDR1 KGHDR, CDR2 SFDVKD.

At least ten counts were recorded for this clonotype. The CDR3 DNA sequence: TGTGCCAGCAGTGTCAGTCGTACGCAGTATTTT. Its protein product is CASSVSRTQYF. The chain recombines TRBV6-1 with TRBJ2-3; D is unclear. CDR1 is MNHNS, CDR2 SASEGT, per germline. This CDR3 is 11 amino acids long. Between the trimmed V and J ends, which lost 4 bases and 8 bases, there was a span of 7 bases.

The chain recombines TRBV7-3 with TRBJ2-2; D is uncertain. V was shortened by 3 bases and J by 7 bases, with 15 bases between the two germline ends. The CDR3 length is 15 residues. Germline V gene sequence: CDR1 SGHTA, CDR2 FQGTGA. The CDR3 region has the DNA TGTGCCAGCAGCTTCTCGGACGCGCTCGGCGGGGAGCTGTTTTTT. This encodes CASSFSDALGGELFF.

This chain connects TRBV27 to TRBJ1-5; TRBD1 might be the D (6 bases). CDR1 and CDR2 (germline): MNHEY, SMNVEV (reference sequence). The CDR3 is made up of 17 amino acids. The V end lost 6 bases, the J end lost 9 bases, and 27 bases lay between the germline ends. The CDR3 spells CASSSSRNRERNRPQHF. CDR3 sequence (DNA): TGTGCCAGCAGCTCAAGCCGTAACAGGGAGAGGAACCGGCCCCAGCATTTT.

This clonotype was seen a single time. The chain joins TRBV7-9 to TRBJ2-2; weak D call: TRBD1 (6 bases). Germline CDR1 SEHNR, CDR2 FQNEAQ (reference sequence). V lost 2 bases to trimming and J lost 5 bases, with 21 bases between them. The CDR3 runs 18 residues. The CDR3 spells CASSLLLALGRGTGELFF. DNA for the CDR3: TGTGCCAGCAGCTTATTGTTGGCGTTAGGCAGGGGTACCGGGGAGCTGTTTTTT.

The sample holds a few counts of this clonotype. The chain has TRBV19 and TRBJ2-1, with a tentative D call TRBD2 (5 bases). This CDR3 contains 19 residues. Trimming pared 2 bases from V and 4 bases from J, leaving 24 bases between. CDR1 and CDR2 from the germline V gene are LNHDA and SQIVND (reference sequence). The CDR3: CASSIRGTAPRTLYNEQFF. CDR3 sequence (DNA): TGTGCCAGTAGTATACGGGGAACTGCACCCCGAACCCTTTACAATGAGCAGTTCTTC. The variable domain in full, with the rest retrieved from reference TRBV19 and TRBJ2-1, is DGGITQSPKYLFRKEGQNVTLSCEQNLNHDAMYWYRQDPGQGLRLIYYSQIVNDFQKGDIAEGYSVSREKKESFPLTVTSAQKNPTAFYLCASSIRGTAPRTLYNEQFFGPGTRLTVL.

Written as DNA, the CDR3 is TGTGCCAGCAGTGGATCCCCGGGACAGGGGTGGGAGACCCAGTACTTC. Its protein is CASSGSPGQGWETQYF. The chain links TRBV25-1 to TRBJ2-5, with TRBD1 identical over 10 bases. V was clipped by 4 bases and J by 5 bases; unmatched bases: 10. The CDR3 is 16 amino acids. Germline CDR1 MGHDK, CDR2 SYGVNS.

This clonotype showed up just a few times. A read error may account for a junction end that differs from germline. V is TRBV6-2 or TRBV6-3 and J is TRBJ2-1; TRBD2 matches at 10 bases. The CDR3 contains 15 residues. CDR1 MNHEY and CDR2 SVGEGT come from the germline V gene. The CDR3 is CASSEIAGGYNEQFF. CDR3 in DNA: TGCGCCAGCAGTGAAATAGCGGGAGGTTACAATGAGCAGTTCTTC.

The chain uses TRBV7-3 and TRBJ2-3, with 8 bases identical to TRBD2. From germline, CDR1 is SGHTA and CDR2 FQGTGA. The CDR3 runs to 16 residues. J gave up 2 bases and V 1 base, and 5 bases lay outside the gene matches. CDR3 nucleotides: TGTGCCAGCAGCTTAATGCTAGCGGGCGCCACAGATACGCAGTATTTT. Translation: CASSLMLAGATDTQYF.

This clonotype was seen ten or more times. The J gene is TRBJ1-1, the V gene TRBV12-3 or TRBV12-4, with 8 positions matching TRBD1. Trimming removed 5 bases from V and 1 base from J; junction bases left unmatched: 6. The CDR3 sequence is 15 residues long. The CDR3 sequence is CASSRDRLWNTEAFF. The CDR3 coding sequence is TGTGCCAGCAGTCGGGACAGGTTGTGGAACACTGAAGCTTTCTTT.

This clonotype has ten or more counts. The genes are TRBV28 and TRBJ1-3; D ambiguous. The CDR3 has 15 residues. V gave up 5 bases and J gave up 7 bases, with 18 bases separating them. Germline CDR1 is MDHEN and CDR2 is SYDVKM. CDR3 in DNA: TGTGCCAGCAGTGGTGGGGTATTAGGAGGGAACACCATATATTTT. Translation gives CASSGGVLGGNTIYF.

This clonotype was recorded many times. The chain combines TRBV7-2 with TRBJ2-7; TRBD2 is a possible D gene (6 bases). Germline CDR1 reads SGHTA; CDR2 reads FQGNSA. This CDR3 is built from 16 residues. The germline V and J ends were trimmed by 4 bases and 0 bases, with 16 bases remaining between them. CDR3 protein: CASSSAGRFGSYEQYF. CDR3 in DNA: TGTGCCAGCAGCTCCGCTGGGAGGTTCGGCTCCTACGAGCAGTACTTC.

The CDR3 protein is CASIRAGDTTGELFF. DNA of the CDR3: TGTGCCAGTATTAGGGCAGGGGATACCACCGGGGAGCTGTTTTTT. This chain connects TRBV19 to TRBJ2-2, with TRBD1 as a possible D gene (6 bases). The V end was cut by 7 bases, the J end by 4 bases, with 16 bases between. CDR3 length: 15 residues. Germline assignment: CDR1 LNHDA and CDR2 SQIVND (reference sequence). Combining the CDR3 with reference TRBV19 and TRBJ2-2 gives the whole variable domain DGGITQSPKYLFRKEGQNVTLSCEQNLNHDAMYWYRQDPGQGLRLIYYSQIVNDFQKGDIAEGYSVSREKKESFPLTVTSAQKNPTAFYLCASIRAGDTTGELFFGEGSRLTVL.

Only a few counts were recorded for this clonotype. The rearrangement links TRBV5-1 to TRBJ2-1; TRBD1 aligns across 7 bases. Germline assignment: CDR1 SGHRS and CDR2 YFSETQ. Unmatched junction bases numbered 12, after V lost 4 bases and J lost 8 bases. The CDR3 contains 15 residues. CDR3 loop: CASSRLDRANHEQFF. The CDR3 DNA reads as TGCGCCAGCAGCCGACTTGACAGGGCAAACCATGAGCAGTTCTTC.